This T cell receptor beta chain derives from a study of preoperative IRX-2 immunotherapy in early breast cancer. Sequencing was performed with immunoSEQ multiplex PCR; in TCRdb, only in-frame clones are kept and a portion is missing. The sample has 30,000 to 35,000 clones, 90% to 95% seen once. The CDR3 length is 12 residues. CDR1 and CDR2 (germline): ENHRY, SYGVKD. Trimming cost V 2 bases and J 6 bases, with 6 bases left between them. The treatment here: preoperative locoregional IRX-2 cytokine immunotherapy. This phase Ib study tested locoregional IRX-2 cytokine immunotherapy given before surgery. The clonotype comes from a human donor with breast cancer. V is TRBV10-3 and J is TRBJ2-3, with D unresolved. Collection took place from a patient treated with IRX-2 immunotherapy. The CDR3 protein is CAISEGWDTQYF. The CDR3 DNA reads TGTGCCATCAGTGAGGGCTGGGATACGCAGTATTTT.